This paragraph covers one T cell receptor beta chain sequence. The RNA input was roughly 0.45 to 1 ug, and it was reverse transcribed with random hexamers. The TCR beta CDR3 was amplified by immunoSEQ multiplex PCR across 54 Vbeta, 13 Jbeta. Via MiXCR, TCRdb re-called the immunoSEQ multiplex PCR reads, giving one row per CDR3 protein. The sample gives some 97,000 distinct CDR3 sequences, 95% of which show up once; 0.3% is in the top ten. This sample stems from a study of CD8 T cells in Susac syndrome. The wider study: At the time of blood draw, patients with Susac syndrome were therapy-naive, receiving corticosteroids, or receiving intravenous immunoglobulin alone.

Sequencing of TCR beta was undertaken in CD8+ and CD4+ T cells derived from blood. The CDR3 is 16 residues long. Trimming removed 5 bases from V and 10 bases from J, with 21 bases in between. Germline CDR1 is MNHNY and CDR2 is SVGAGI (reference sequence). This clonotype was sampled from a human donor with Susac syndrome. This chain joins TRBV6-6 and TRBJ1-6; a possible D gene is TRBD1 (5 bases). The sample comprised CD8+ T cells from PBMCs. Here the CDR3 DNA reads TGTGCCAGCAGTCCCAACCCCCCAGGGAGAAAATCACCCCTCCACTTT. Amino acids: CASSPNPPGRKSPLHF.